This T cell receptor beta chain was recorded in a study of cytomegalovirus exposure and HLA in healthy donors. On this clone: The antigen is undetermined. One end of the junction is discordant with germline, which a read error may explain.

The germline gives CDR1 PRHDT, CDR2 FYEKMQ (reference sequence). The CDR3 consists of 18 residues. Study conclusions and caveats: Among donors in an Asian-associated ancestry cluster, a later analysis reportedly found fewer N-insertions than the approximately 700-donor mean.

The PCR had 60 Vbeta and 13 Jbeta primers. Sequencing was performed with immunoSEQ multiplex PCR; in TCRdb, only in-frame clones are kept and a portion is missing. In the table there are approximately 190,000 clones, about nine tenths of which are singletons. The chain combines TRBV13 with TRBJ2-5; 16 positions agree with TRBD2. This receptor was identified in a man aged 25 to 45 in good health and CMV-seronegative. Input material: PBMCs. The CDR3 protein is CASSIGTSGGGHQETQYF. In DNA form, the CDR3 reads TGTGCCAGCAGCATAGGGACTAGCGGGGGGGGCCACCAAGAGACCCAGTACTTC.